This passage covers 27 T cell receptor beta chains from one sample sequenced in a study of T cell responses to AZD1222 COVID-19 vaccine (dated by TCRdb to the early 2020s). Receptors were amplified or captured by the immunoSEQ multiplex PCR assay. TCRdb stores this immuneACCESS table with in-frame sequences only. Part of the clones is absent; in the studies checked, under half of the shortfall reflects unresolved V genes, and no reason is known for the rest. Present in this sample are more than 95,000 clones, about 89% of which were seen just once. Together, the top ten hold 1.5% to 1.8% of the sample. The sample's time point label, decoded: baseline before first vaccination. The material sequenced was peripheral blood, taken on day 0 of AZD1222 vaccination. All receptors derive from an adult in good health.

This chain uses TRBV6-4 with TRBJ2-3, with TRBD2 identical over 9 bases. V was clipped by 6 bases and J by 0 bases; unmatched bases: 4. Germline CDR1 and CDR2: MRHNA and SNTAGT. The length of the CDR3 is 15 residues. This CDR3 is CASSPTSGSTDTQYF. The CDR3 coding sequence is TGTGCCAGCAGCCCGACTAGCGGTAGCACAGATACGCAGTATTTT.

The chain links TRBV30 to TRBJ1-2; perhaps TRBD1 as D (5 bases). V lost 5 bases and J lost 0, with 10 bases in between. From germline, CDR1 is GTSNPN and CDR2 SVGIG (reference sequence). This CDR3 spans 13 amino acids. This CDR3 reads CAWRGRSNYGYTF. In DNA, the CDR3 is TGTGCCTGGCGGGGCAGATCTAACTATGGCTACACCTTC.

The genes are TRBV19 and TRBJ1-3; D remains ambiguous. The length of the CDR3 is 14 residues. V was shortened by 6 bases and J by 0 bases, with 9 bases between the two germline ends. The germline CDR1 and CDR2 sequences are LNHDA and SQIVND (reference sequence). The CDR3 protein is CASSDISSGNTIYF. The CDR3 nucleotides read TGTGCCAGTAGCGACATATCCTCTGGAAACACCATATATTTT.

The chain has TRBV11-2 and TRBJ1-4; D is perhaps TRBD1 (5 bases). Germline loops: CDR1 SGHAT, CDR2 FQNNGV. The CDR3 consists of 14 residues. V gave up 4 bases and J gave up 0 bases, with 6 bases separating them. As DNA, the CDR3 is TGTGCCAGCAGCTCCAGGGCAACTAATGAAAAACTGTTTTTT. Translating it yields CASSSRATNEKLFF.

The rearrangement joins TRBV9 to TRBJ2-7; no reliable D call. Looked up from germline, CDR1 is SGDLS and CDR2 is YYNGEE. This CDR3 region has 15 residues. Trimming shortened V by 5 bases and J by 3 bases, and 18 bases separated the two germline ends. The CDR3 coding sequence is TGTGCCAGCAGGGCCTCAAGAACTGACCGCTACGAGCAGTACTTC. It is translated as CASRASRTDRYEQYF.

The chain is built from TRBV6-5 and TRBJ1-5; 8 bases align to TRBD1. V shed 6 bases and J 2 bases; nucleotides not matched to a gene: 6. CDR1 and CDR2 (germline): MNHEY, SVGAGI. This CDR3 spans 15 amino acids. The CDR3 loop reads CASRVTGAGNQPQHF. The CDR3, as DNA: TGTGCCAGCAGGGTGACAGGGGCTGGCAATCAGCCCCAGCATTTT.

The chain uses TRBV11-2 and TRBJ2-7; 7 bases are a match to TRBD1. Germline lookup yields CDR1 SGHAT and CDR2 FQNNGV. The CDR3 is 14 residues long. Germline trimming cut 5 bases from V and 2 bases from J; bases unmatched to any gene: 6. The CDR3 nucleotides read TGTGCCAGCAGCCCCCCCGGACAGGCCTACGAGCAGTACTTC. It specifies CASSPPGQAYEQYF.

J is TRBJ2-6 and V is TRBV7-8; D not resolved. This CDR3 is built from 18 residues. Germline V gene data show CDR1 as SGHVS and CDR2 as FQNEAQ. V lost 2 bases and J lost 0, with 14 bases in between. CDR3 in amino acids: CASSLYSYIDSGANVLTF. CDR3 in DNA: TGTGCCAGCAGCTTATATAGTTATATCGACTCTGGGGCCAACGTCCTGACTTTC.

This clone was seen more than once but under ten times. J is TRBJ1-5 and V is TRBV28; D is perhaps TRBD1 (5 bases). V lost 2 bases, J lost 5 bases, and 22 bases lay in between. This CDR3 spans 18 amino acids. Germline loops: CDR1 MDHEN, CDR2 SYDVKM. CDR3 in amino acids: CASSLSSGLGSTDQPQHF. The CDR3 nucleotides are TGTGCCAGCAGTTTAAGCTCCGGACTTGGGTCGACAGATCAGCCCCAGCATTTT.

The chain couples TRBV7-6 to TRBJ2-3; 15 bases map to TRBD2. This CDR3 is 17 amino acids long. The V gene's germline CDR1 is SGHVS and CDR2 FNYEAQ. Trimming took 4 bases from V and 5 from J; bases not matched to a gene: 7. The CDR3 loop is CASSSRTSGRDRDTQYF. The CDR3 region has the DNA TGTGCCAGCAGCTCCCGGACTAGCGGGAGGGATAGAGATACGCAGTATTTT.

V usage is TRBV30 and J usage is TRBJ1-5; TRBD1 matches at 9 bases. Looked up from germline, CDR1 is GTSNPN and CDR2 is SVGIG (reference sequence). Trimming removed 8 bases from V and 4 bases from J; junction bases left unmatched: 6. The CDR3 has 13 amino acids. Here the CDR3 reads CALGQGGNQPQHF. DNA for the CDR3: TGTGCCCTGGGACAGGGTGGAAATCAGCCCCAGCATTTT.

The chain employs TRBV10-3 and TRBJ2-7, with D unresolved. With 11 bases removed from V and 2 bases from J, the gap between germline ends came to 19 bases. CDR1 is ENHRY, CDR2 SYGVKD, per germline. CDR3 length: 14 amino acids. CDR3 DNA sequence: TGTGCCTCCGGGTCGCTTTCCACCACCTACGAGCAGTACTTC. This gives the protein CASGSLSTTYEQYF.

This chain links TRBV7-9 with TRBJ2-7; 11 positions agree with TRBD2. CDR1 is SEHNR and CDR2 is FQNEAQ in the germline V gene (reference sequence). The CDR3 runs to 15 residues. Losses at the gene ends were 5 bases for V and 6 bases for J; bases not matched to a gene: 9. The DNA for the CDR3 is TGTGCCAGCAGCCAAATAGCGGGAGGGCCCTCCGAGCAGTACTTC. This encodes CASSQIAGGPSEQYF. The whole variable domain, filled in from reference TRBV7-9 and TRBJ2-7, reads DTGVSQNPRHKITKRGQNVTFRCDPISEHNRLYWYRQTLGQGPEFLTYFQNEAQLEKSRLLSDRFSAERPKGSFSTLEIQRTEQGDSAMYLCASSQIAGGPSEQYFGPGTRLTVT.

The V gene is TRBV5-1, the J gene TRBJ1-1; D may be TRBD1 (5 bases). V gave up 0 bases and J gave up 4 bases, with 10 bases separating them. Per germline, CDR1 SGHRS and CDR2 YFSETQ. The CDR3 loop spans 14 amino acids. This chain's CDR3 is CASSLGQYPTEAFF. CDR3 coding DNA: TGCGCCAGCAGCTTGGGACAGTATCCCACTGAAGCTTTCTTT.

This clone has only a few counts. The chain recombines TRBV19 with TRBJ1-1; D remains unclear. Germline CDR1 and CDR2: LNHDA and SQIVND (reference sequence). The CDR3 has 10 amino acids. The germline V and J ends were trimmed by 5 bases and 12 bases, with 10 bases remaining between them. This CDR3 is CASSEAESFF. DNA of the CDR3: TGTGCCAGTAGTGAAGCAGAGTCTTTCTTT.

The CDR3 is CASTGGTDTQYF. CDR3 bases: TGTGCCAGCACCGGGGGCACAGATACGCAGTATTTT. The V call is TRBV6-5, the J call TRBJ2-3, with a tentative D call TRBD2 (5 bases). The germline V and J ends were trimmed by 7 bases and 1 base, with 6 bases remaining between them. The V gene's germline CDR1 is MNHEY and CDR2 SVGAGI. The CDR3 runs 12 residues.

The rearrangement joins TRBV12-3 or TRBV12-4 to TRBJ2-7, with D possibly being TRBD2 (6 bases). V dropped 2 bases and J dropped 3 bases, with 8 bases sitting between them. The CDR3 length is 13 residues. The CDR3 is CASSLRGIYEQYF. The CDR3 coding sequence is TGTGCCAGCAGTTTACGGGGGATCTACGAGCAGTACTTC.

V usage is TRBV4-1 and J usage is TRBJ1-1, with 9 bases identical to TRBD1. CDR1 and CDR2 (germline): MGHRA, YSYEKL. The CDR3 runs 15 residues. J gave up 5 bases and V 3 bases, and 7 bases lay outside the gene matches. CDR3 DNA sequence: TGCGCCAGCAGCCACGGGGGACAGGGTAGGACTGAAGCTTTCTTT. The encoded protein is CASSHGGQGRTEAFF.

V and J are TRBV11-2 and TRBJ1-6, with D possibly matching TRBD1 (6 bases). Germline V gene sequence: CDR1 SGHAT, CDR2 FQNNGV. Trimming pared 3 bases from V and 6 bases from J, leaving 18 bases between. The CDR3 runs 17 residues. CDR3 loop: CASSFFHPGQSNSPLHF. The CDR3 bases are TGTGCCAGCAGCTTTTTTCACCCGGGACAAAGTAATTCACCCCTCCACTTT.

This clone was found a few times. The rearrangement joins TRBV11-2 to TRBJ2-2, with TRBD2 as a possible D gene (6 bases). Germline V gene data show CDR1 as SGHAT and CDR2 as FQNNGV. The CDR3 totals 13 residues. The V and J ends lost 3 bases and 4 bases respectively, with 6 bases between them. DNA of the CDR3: TGTGCCAGCAGCTTCGGGAGCACCGGGGAGCTGTTTTTT. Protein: CASSFGSTGELFF.

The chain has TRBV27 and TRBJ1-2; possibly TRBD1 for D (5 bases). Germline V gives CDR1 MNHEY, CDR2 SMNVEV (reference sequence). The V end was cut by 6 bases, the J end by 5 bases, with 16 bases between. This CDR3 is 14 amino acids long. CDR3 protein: CASSSKMTVYGYTF. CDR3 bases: TGTGCCAGCAGCTCTAAAATGACAGTTTATGGCTACACCTTC.

CDR3 in amino acids: CASSIGNSPLHF. CDR3 DNA sequence: TGTGCCAGTAGTATCGGGAATTCACCCCTCCACTTT. The chain couples TRBV19 to TRBJ1-6; D gene ambiguous. Germline values: CDR1 LNHDA, CDR2 SQIVND (reference sequence). The CDR3 is 12 amino acids. V lost 3 bases and J 7 bases, leaving 4 bases between the germline ends. Supplemented by reference TRBV19 and TRBJ1-6, the full variable domain reads DGGITQSPKYLFRKEGQNVTLSCEQNLNHDAMYWYRQDPGQGLRLIYYSQIVNDFQKGDIAEGYSVSREKKESFPLTVTSAQKNPTAFYLCASSIGNSPLHFGNGTRLTVT.

Here the CDR3 DNA reads TGTGCTAGTGGTTTGCAGCGTATTGGCTACACCTTC. Residues: CASGLQRIGYTF. J is TRBJ1-2 and V is TRBV12-5; D gene unclear. Germline V CDR1 and CDR2: LGHNT, FRNRAP. The CDR3 has 12 residues. V shed 2 bases and J shed 7 bases, with 8 bases lying between them.

The CDR3 region is CASSPDYQETQYF. CDR3 bases: TGTGCCAGCAGCCCCGACTATCAAGAGACCCAGTACTTC. The chain employs TRBV6-5 and TRBJ2-5, with D possibly TRBD2 on 5 matching bases. The V gene lost 6 bases and the J gene lost 2 bases, with 10 bases spanning the gap. This CDR3 has 13 residues. CDR1 and CDR2 (germline): MNHEY, SVGAGI.

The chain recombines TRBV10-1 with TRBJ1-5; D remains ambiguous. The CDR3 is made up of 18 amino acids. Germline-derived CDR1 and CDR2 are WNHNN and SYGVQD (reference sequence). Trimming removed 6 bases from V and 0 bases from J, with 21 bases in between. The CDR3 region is CASSPGVRWGNSNQPQHF. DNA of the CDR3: TGCGCCAGCAGCCCCGGGGTCCGGTGGGGTAATAGCAATCAGCCCCAGCATTTT.

CDR3 DNA: TGTGCCTGGAGCAACACCGGGACTAGCGGCTACAATGAGCAGTTCTTC. Protein product: CAWSNTGTSGYNEQFF. The rearrangement uses TRBV30 and TRBJ2-1, with 11 bases identical to TRBD2. The germline V gene encodes CDR1 GTSNPN and CDR2 SVGIG (reference sequence). The CDR3 has 16 amino acids. J gave up 3 bases and V 3 bases, and 7 bases lay outside the gene matches.

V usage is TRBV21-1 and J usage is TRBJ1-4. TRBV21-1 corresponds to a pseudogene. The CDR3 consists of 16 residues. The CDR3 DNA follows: TGTGCCAGCAGCAAAAAGGCTCGGCCGACCCAAAAAAAACTGTTTTTT. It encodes CASSKKARPTQKKLFF.